These 10 T cell receptor beta chains share one sample of origin, sequenced in a study of CD8+ T cells in alopecia areata. RNA extraction was followed by reverse transcription into cDNA, which acted as the sequencing template. Measured with immunoSEQ multiplex PCR; TCRdb has only the in-frame clones, and not every one. The sample gives roughly 260,000 clones, none seen only once, and the top ten clones hold 0.9% to 1.5%. Sorting relied on CD4, CD8alpha, NKG2D, NKG2ACE and other markers applied to pooled cutaneous lymph node cells. The sequencing sample was made of CD4+ T cells sorted from a lymph node. Receptors were obtained from a C3H/HeJ mouse with alopecia areata. Strain MHC haplotype: H2-k.

The table lists this clone with a few counts. Mouse gene names apply. The observed sequence ends 4 residues before the CDR3 terminus, with the missing tail filled in from the germline J gene. The chain combines TRBV14 with TRBJ2-5, with TRBD1 identical over 8 bases. Germline V lookup: CDR1 SGHDT, CDR2 FRDEAV. This CDR3 has 15 amino acids. The CDR3 loop reads CASSPKQGVGDTQYF. The CDR3 bases that were read are TGTGCCAGCAGCCCCAAACAGGGGGTGGGGGAC.

In its sample, this clone was seen a few times. Here the gene names and germline are mouse. The DNA ends 3 residues before the CDR3 does, and the rest of the CDR3 is filled in from the germline J gene. The V gene is TRBV5, the J gene TRBJ1-6, with D possibly being TRBD1 (6 bases). TRBJ1-6 is an ORF for which the function is uncertain. V shed 0 bases and J shed 7 bases, with 10 bases lying between them. Germline loops: CDR1 LGHNA, CDR2 YNLKQL (reference sequence). The CDR3 is made up of 15 amino acids. CDR3: CASSQEPGVNSPLYF. CDR3 bases read: TGTGCCAGCAGCCAAGAACCAGGGGTGAATTCGCCC.

In its sample, this clone was seen a few times. Gene labels here are mouse ones. Read sequence stops 4 residues before the CDR3 end, and the germline J gene provides the missing end. The chain uses TRBV14 and TRBJ2-7; 10 nucleotides match TRBD2. With V trimmed by 5 bases and J by 3 bases, 5 bases remained unmatched. This CDR3 is 14 amino acids long. CDR1 is SGHDT and CDR2 is FRDEAV in the germline V gene. The part of the CDR3 DNA that was read is TGTGCCAGCAGGTCTGACTGGGGGGTCTAT. This encodes CASRSDWGVY. The CDR3, in full, reads CASRSDWGVYEQYF.

On this clone: Gene names and germline refer to mouse. The sequence runs out 4 residues before the end of the CDR3; the remainder is reconstructed from the germline J gene. Other DNA sequences of this sample code for an identical CDR3. The chain links TRBV1 to TRBJ2-5; 8 bases agree with TRBD2. Germline CDR1 NSQYPW, CDR2 LRSPGD (reference sequence). This CDR3 has 15 residues. The covered CDR3 bases are TGCACCTGCAGTGCAGAAGGGGGGGCGCGGGAC. It translates to CTCSAEGGARD. The whole CDR3 is CTCSAEGGARDTQYF.

This clone was found a few times. Gene names are mouse gene names. The read ends 4 residues before the CDR3 terminus; that terminus is restored from the germline J gene. The rearrangement joins TRBV5 to TRBJ2-1; TRBD1 matches 10 bases. In germline, CDR1 is LGHNA, CDR2 YNLKQL (reference sequence). The CDR3 consists of 17 residues. The DNA read from the CDR3 is TGTGCCAGCAGCCAAGATAAGGGACAGGGGTTGGGGGCT. Protein sequence: CASSQDKGQGLGA. The CDR3, in full, reads CASSQDKGQGLGAEQFF.

This clone turned up a few times. Genes and germline are mouse. The read stops 4 residues short of the end of the CDR3; the missing end is completed from the germline J gene. This sequence joins TRBV1 and TRBJ2-1; D might be TRBD2 (5 bases). Per the germline V gene, CDR1 is NSQYPW and CDR2 is LRSPGD (reference sequence). Trimming removed 1 base at V and 0 bases at J, with 7 bases between. This CDR3 has 15 amino acids. CDR3 bases read: TGCACCTGCAGTGCAGTCTGGGTTAACTATGCT. This gives the protein CTCSAVWVNYA. The entire CDR3 protein is CTCSAVWVNYAEQFF.

Comment on this clone: Here the gene names and germline are mouse. The sequenced fragment ends 4 residues before the CDR3 boundary, so the rest is inferred from the germline J gene. This chain joins TRBV1 and TRBJ1-2; 7 bases fit TRBD1. The junction had 5 bases not matched to a gene; V was cut back by 0 bases and J by 4 bases. This CDR3 has 15 amino acids. In germline, CDR1 is NSQYPW, CDR2 LRSPGD (reference sequence). The CDR3 bases that were read are TGCACCTGCAGTGCAGATACAGGGGACGGCTCC. Amino acids: CTCSADTGDGS. The entire CDR3 is CTCSADTGDGSDYTF.

There are a few counts of this clone. Mouse names are used for the genes. Other DNA sequences in the sample encode the same CDR3. Partial CDR3 DNA: TGCACCTGCAGTGCGGGACAGGGAAACTCC. Encoded protein: CTCSAGQGNS. The complete CDR3 protein is CTCSAGQGNSDYTF. The genes are TRBV1 and TRBJ1-2; 9 bases match TRBD1. The read terminates 4 residues before the CDR3 end, so the remaining end is supplied by the germline J gene. The CDR3 totals 14 residues. Germline V CDR1 and CDR2: NSQYPW, LRSPGD (reference sequence). Germline trimming cut 3 bases from V and 1 base from J; bases unmatched to any gene: 0.

This clone was found a few times. Mouse names are used for the genes. The read comes to an end 4 residues before the CDR3 does, leaving the germline J gene to fill in the end. Other DNA sequences of this sample code for an identical CDR3. The chain has TRBV1 and TRBJ1-1; TRBD1 aligns across 7 bases. The germline V gene encodes CDR1 NSQYPW and CDR2 LRSPGD (reference sequence). CDR3 size: 14 residues. This chain's CDR3 is CTCSADRGQTEVFF. CDR3 DNA, as far as it was read: TGCACCTGCAGTGCAGATCGGGGACAGACA.

This clone showed up many times. Germline and genes here are mouse. The read halts 3 residues ahead of the CDR3 end, with the missing end drawn from the germline J gene. The chain employs TRBV13-1 and TRBJ1-6; D call uncertain. TRBJ1-6 belongs to the ORF category, with a function that is uncertain. Germline V gives CDR1 NSHNY, CDR2 SYGAGN. V lost 1 base and J 4 bases, leaving 9 bases between the germline ends. The CDR3 spans 15 residues. The CDR3 here is CASSDTAGYNSPLYF. The sequenced CDR3 bases are TGTGCCAGCAGTGATACGGCAGGTTATAATTCGCCC.